The 10 T cell receptor beta chains below come from one sample, sequenced in a study of blood T cell repertoires in COVID-19 (dated by TCRdb to about 2020). The library was prepared using the immunoSEQ multiplex PCR assay. TCRdb took this table from immuneACCESS and kept in-frame rearrangements with V and J called. Such tables lack part of the clones; where checked against another copy, unresolved V genes explain under half of the gap, and the rest is unexplained. The sample records approximately 350,000 clones, around 90% of which are singletons. The biggest ten clones account for less than 3.5% of the sample. The sample taken for sequencing was peripheral blood. The receptors derive from a woman aged 25 to 39 with COVID-19, enrolled during active disease.

The gene calls are TRBV6-5 and TRBJ1-2; D gene ambiguous. The germline CDR1 and CDR2 sequences are MNHEY and SVGAGI. There are 13 residues in the CDR3. Trimming took 6 bases from V and 7 from J, leaving 15 bases between them. CDR3 sequence (DNA): TGTGCCAGCAGCTTAACTGCTACGATTGGCTACACCTTC. It encodes CASSLTATIGYTF.

V gene TRBV24-1 combines with J gene TRBJ2-5, with D tentatively TRBD2 (6 bases). The V gene lost 4 bases and the J gene lost 1 base, with 18 bases spanning the gap. This CDR3 is 17 amino acids long. The germline CDR1 and CDR2 sequences are KGHDR and SFDVKD. The CDR3 nucleotides read TGTGCCACCAGTGAGCCCCCAGGAGGGCCCATCCAAGAGACCCAGTACTTC. Translation: CATSEPPGGPIQETQYF.

This rearrangement joins TRBV27 to TRBJ1-2; TRBD1 aligns across 7 bases. CDR1 MNHEY and CDR2 SMNVEV come from the germline V gene (reference sequence). V shed 6 bases, J shed 8 bases, and the junction held 12 bases outside the gene matches. This CDR3 has 14 amino acids. The CDR3 is CASSLHRDSWGYTF. The CDR3 coding sequence is TGTGCCAGCAGCTTACACCGGGACAGTTGGGGCTACACCTTC.

The chain combines TRBV24-1 with TRBJ2-2, with 12 bases matching TRBD2. The CDR3 runs to 18 residues. Germline CDR1 reads KGHDR; CDR2 reads SFDVKD. The ends lost 1 base at V and 6 bases at J; junction bases unmatched: 8. The CDR3 region is CATSDLHLAGGPAGELFF. The DNA for the CDR3 is TGTGCCACCAGTGATTTACACCTAGCGGGAGGGCCCGCCGGGGAGCTGTTTTTT.

The J gene is TRBJ1-1, the V gene TRBV18, with 7 bases lining up with TRBD1. CDR1 and CDR2 (germline): KGHSH, LQKENI. The CDR3 contains 16 residues. The V segment lost 3 bases and the J segment 5 bases; nucleotides outside the gene matches: 12. CDR3 loop: CASSPDRVYSRTEAFF. The CDR3 DNA is TGTGCCAGCTCACCTGACAGGGTATATTCAAGGACTGAAGCTTTCTTT.

The rearrangement links TRBV28 to TRBJ1-2, with D hard to call. This CDR3 region has 15 residues. V gave up 3 bases and J gave up 4 bases, with 15 bases separating them. Germline values: CDR1 MDHEN, CDR2 SYDVKM. DNA for the CDR3: TGTGCCAGCAGTTTGGTGGGGAGGTCACCCTATGGCTACACCTTC. It encodes CASSLVGRSPYGYTF.

The V gene is TRBV5-1, the J gene TRBJ1-4; D unclear. The CDR3 consists of 15 residues. Trimming removed 1 base from V and 7 bases from J, with 14 bases in between. Looked up from germline, CDR1 is SGHRS and CDR2 is YFSETQ. CDR3 nucleotide sequence: TGCGCCAGCAGCTTGCAGAGTCTAGGAGGTGAAAAACTGTTTTTT. Translation: CASSLQSLGGEKLFF.

The chain is built from TRBV29-1 and TRBJ1-1; possibly TRBD1 for D (5 bases). CDR3 length equals 13 residues. Germline-derived CDR1 and CDR2 are SQVTM and ANQGSEA. The ends were cut back, 6 bases at V and 1 base at J, with 12 bases in the middle. CDR3 bases: TGCAGCGTAGGTCAGGGCTGGAACACTGAAGCTTTCTTT. Translated, it gives CSVGQGWNTEAFF. Full variable domain (missing parts from reference TRBV29-1 and TRBJ1-1): SAVISQKPSRDICQRGTSLTIQCQVDSQVTMMFWYRQQPGQSLTLIATANQGSEATYESGFVIDKFPISRPNLTFSTLTVSNMSPEDSSIYLCSVGQGWNTEAFFGQGTRLTVV.

The chain uses TRBV15 and TRBJ2-7; D gene ambiguous. V was cut by 0 bases and J by 3 bases, with 12 bases left in between. The CDR3 contains 15 residues. In germline, CDR1 is LNHNV, CDR2 YYDKDF (reference sequence). The DNA for the CDR3 is TGTGCCACCAGCAGAGATTATATCGATAGCTACGAGCAGTACGTC. It yields the protein CATSRDYIDSYEQYV.

This clone turned up a few times. This chain joins TRBV15 and TRBJ1-1; TRBD1 is a possible D gene (6 bases). Per the germline V gene, CDR1 is LNHNV and CDR2 is YYDKDF (reference sequence). V gave up 0 bases and J gave up 10 bases, with 9 bases separating them. This CDR3 has 12 residues. The CDR3: CATSREQGPAFF. CDR3 bases: TGTGCCACCAGCAGAGAACAGGGTCCAGCTTTCTTT.